This T cell receptor beta chain came from a study of T cell responses to AZD1222 COVID-19 vaccine. Germline values: CDR1 SGHDT, CDR2 YYEEEE. The CDR3 totals 14 residues. Trimming removed 0 bases at V and 3 bases at J, with 10 bases between. In the case of this clone: Antigen: not known.

Only in-frame clones appear in the TCRdb table, and some are missing; sequencing was by immunoSEQ multiplex PCR. The sample has 180,000 or so clones; 85% to 90% are singletons. Points from the study as a whole: Baseline seropositives among AZD1222 recipients totaled only six or seven.

The chain uses TRBV5-6 and TRBJ2-7, with D unresolved. The receptor's source is an adult who received the AZD1222 COVID-19 vaccine. The sequencing used peripheral blood, collected 28 days after the second AZD1222 dose. CDR3 in amino acids: CASSLVEGYYEQYF. The CDR3 nucleotides are TGTGCCAGCAGCTTGGTGGAAGGCTACTACGAGCAGTACTTC.